The following is a T cell receptor beta chain sequence with its context. Additional DNA sequences in this sample encode the identical CDR3. The data stem from a study of blood T cell repertoires in COVID-19. Study summary: COVID-19 samples, acute and convalescent, were from the United States, Italy and Spain.

Germline V gene sequence: CDR1 SNHLY, CDR2 FYNNEI. The CDR3 contains 13 residues. V dropped 4 bases and J dropped 5; count of bases not matched to a gene: 4. In the source study's methods: Nucleated cell number was recorded as an estimate derived from reference gene primer amplification. Using immunoSEQ multiplex PCR, the repertoire was profiled, and TCRdb retains in-frame clones only, with some absent. That table is the source of V, J and clone size, and D and trimming were worked out from the DNA. The repertoire holds 200,000 or so clones, with 84% as singletons. Seattle's cohort entered during active infection and was followed longitudinally.

This sequence was found in a woman of 80 years or more with COVID-19, enrolled during active disease. This rearrangement joins TRBV2 to TRBJ1-1; 7 bases fit TRBD1. Sequencing input: peripheral blood. The CDR3 bases are TGTGCCAGCAGTGTACAGGGGTATACTGAAGCTTTCTTT. Translated, it gives CASSVQGYTEAFF. The full variable domain, completed using reference TRBV2 and TRBJ1-1, is EPEVTQTPSHQVTQMGQEVILRCVPISNHLYFYWYRQILGQKVEFLVSFYNNEISEKSEIFDDQFSVERPDGSNFTLKIRSTKLEDSAMYFCASSVQGYTEAFFGQGTRLTVV.